These 19 T cell receptor beta chains were all obtained from the same sample, sequenced in a study of control samples from healthy donors and cancer patients. Repertoires were generated with immunoSEQ multiplex PCR, while TCRdb's copy carries only in-frame clones and drops some. The sample shows more than 85,000 clones, about 89% of them seen only once. Sequences were obtained from blood. These receptors all stem from a woman between 45 and 60 years old in good health.

The CDR3 DNA follows: TGTGCTAGTGGTCTCGGACCGCGAGGGCGGCCCCAGCATTTT. Residues: CASGLGPRGRPQHF. V is TRBV12-5 and J is TRBJ1-5; no definite D call. V lost 5 bases and J 9 bases, leaving 17 bases between the germline ends. Germline values: CDR1 LGHNT, CDR2 FRNRAP. The CDR3 covers 14 residues.

The chain employs TRBV12-3 or TRBV12-4 and TRBJ1-1, with D perhaps matching TRBD1 (5 bases). CDR3 length: 12 amino acids. The V and J ends lost 6 bases and 6 bases respectively, with 11 bases between them. The CDR3 loop is CASRPDKPEAFF. The CDR3 coding sequence is TGTGCCAGCAGGCCGGACAAACCTGAAGCTTTCTTT.

This clone was seen a few times. V usage is TRBV6-5 and J usage is TRBJ1-6, with D unresolved. From germline, CDR1 is MNHEY and CDR2 SVGAGI. This CDR3 is 12 amino acids long. Between the trimmed V and J ends, which lost 6 bases and 7 bases, there was a span of 7 bases. CDR3 sequence (DNA): TGTGCCAGCAGGGCTTTCAATTCACCCCTCCACTTT. It codes for CASRAFNSPLHF.

The chain is built from TRBV2 and TRBJ2-5, with a weak D call TRBD2 (6 bases). The germline V gene has CDR1 SNHLY and CDR2 FYNNEI. Deletions cut 8 bases from V and 1 base from J, with 11 bases between. The CDR3 has 13 amino acids. CDR3 loop: CASVGGLQETQYF. The CDR3 DNA is TGTGCCAGCGTCGGAGGGCTCCAAGAGACCCAGTACTTC. The whole variable domain, filled in from reference TRBV2 and TRBJ2-5, reads EPEVTQTPSHQVTQMGQEVILRCVPISNHLYFYWYRQILGQKVEFLVSFYNNEISEKSEIFDDQFSVERPDGSNFTLKIRSTKLEDSAMYFCASVGGLQETQYFGPGTRLLVL.

The chain is built from TRBV6-5 and TRBJ1-6, with 7 nucleotides matching TRBD1. This CDR3 contains 16 residues. V shed 0 bases, J shed 9 bases, and the junction held 8 bases outside the gene matches. Germline CDR1 is MNHEY and CDR2 is SVGAGI. The CDR3 loop is CASSYSLSGGGSPLHF. The CDR3 DNA is TGTGCCAGCAGTTACTCTCTGTCAGGGGGGGGTTCACCCCTCCACTTT.

The genes are TRBV7-3 and TRBJ1-2; TRBD1 aligns across 7 bases. J gave up 8 bases and V 5 bases, and 5 bases lay outside the gene matches. CDR1 is SGHTA and CDR2 is FQGTGA in the germline V gene. CDR3 length: 12 residues. In nucleotides, the CDR3 is TGTGCCAGCAGCGAGACAGGGAAGGGCTACACCTTC. Translation: CASSETGKGYTF. Filled out from reference TRBV7-3 and TRBJ1-2, the complete variable domain reads GAGVSQTPSNKVTEKGKYVELRCDPISGHTALYWYRQSLGQGPEFLIYFQGTGAADDSGLPNDRFFAVRPEGSVSTLKIQRTERGDSAVYLCASSETGKGYTFGSGTRLTVV.

This clone was recorded a few times. The chain links TRBV4-1 to TRBJ1-2; 7 bases are shared with TRBD1. The germline gives CDR1 MGHRA, CDR2 YSYEKL. V lost 0 bases, J lost 6 bases, and 10 bases stayed unmatched. This CDR3 has 16 residues. The CDR3 DNA is TGCGCCAGCAGCCAAGATACCGACAGGGTAGTAGATGGCTACACCTTC. It specifies CASSQDTDRVVDGYTF.

This clone was seen a few times. The rearrangement joins TRBV27 to TRBJ1-2; D is possibly TRBD1 (6 bases). The CDR3 has 17 amino acids. V was trimmed by 5 bases and J by 8 bases, leaving 27 bases between them. Per the germline V gene, CDR1 is MNHEY and CDR2 is SMNVEV (reference sequence). CDR3 in amino acids: CASSASGGAPGLEGYTF. The CDR3 coding sequence is TGTGCCAGCAGTGCCTCGGGGGGGGCTCCTGGTCTAGAGGGCTACACCTTC.

V usage is TRBV10-2 and J usage is TRBJ2-5; the D gene is possibly TRBD2 (5 bases). The CDR3 covers 14 residues. The ends were cut back, 10 bases at V and 2 bases at J, with 17 bases in the middle. Germline loops: CDR1 WSHSY, CDR2 SAAADI. CDR3 coding DNA: TGCGCCACCTCCTGGGCGGGCGATCAAGAGACCCAGTACTTC. Translating gives CATSWAGDQETQYF.

J is TRBJ2-3 and V is TRBV28, with TRBD2 identical over 9 bases. Germline assignment: CDR1 MDHEN and CDR2 SYDVKM. Trimming cost V 2 bases and J 6 bases; bases outside gene matches: 6. The CDR3 sequence is 15 residues long. This CDR3 reads CASSLPLAGPDTQYF. CDR3 in DNA: TGTGCCAGCAGTTTACCCCTAGCGGGGCCCGATACGCAGTATTTT.

In DNA, the CDR3 is TGTGCCAGCAGTTACGATCGGCAGTCTAACCCCTATGGCTACACCTTC. Encoded protein: CASSYDRQSNPYGYTF. This rearrangement joins TRBV6-5 to TRBJ1-2, with unresolved D. Trimming took off 2 bases at V and 4 bases at J, with 17 bases between the two ends. The germline V gene has CDR1 MNHEY and CDR2 SVGAGI. The CDR3 covers 16 residues.

For the CDR3, the DNA is TGTGCCAGCAGCCGCCGGGACAGGGTTTATCAGCCCCAGCATTTT. It is translated as CASSRRDRVYQPQHF. The chain combines TRBV5-6 with TRBJ1-5; 9 bases align to TRBD1. This CDR3 comprises 15 residues. Germline V gene lookup returns CDR1 SGHDT and CDR2 YYEEEE. J gave up 5 bases and V 4 bases, and 7 bases lay outside the gene matches.

The rearrangement joins TRBV2 to TRBJ2-7; maybe TRBD1 (5 bases). Germline V gives CDR1 SNHLY, CDR2 FYNNEI. The V gene lost 11 bases and the J gene lost 6 bases, with 17 bases spanning the gap. The CDR3 runs 12 residues. DNA for the CDR3: TGTGCCTACTCAGGGTTTCCGGGCGAGCAGTACGTC. Translating gives CAYSGFPGEQYV.

The chain carries TRBV3-1 (or the pseudogene TRBV3-2) and TRBJ2-5, with a tentative D call TRBD1 (5 bases). The CDR3 runs 15 residues. Germline V gives CDR1 LGHDT, CDR2 YNNKEL (reference sequence). Deletions cut 0 bases from V and 6 bases from J, with 14 bases between. The CDR3 DNA reads TGTGCCAGCAGCCAAGATCCAGGGCTGGGGAAGACCCAGTACTTC. Translation: CASSQDPGLGKTQYF.

This chain links TRBV7-9 with TRBJ2-3; 7 nucleotides match TRBD1. J was trimmed by 2 bases and V by 5 bases; bases with no gene match: 7. Germline V gene lookup returns CDR1 SEHNR and CDR2 FQNEAQ (reference sequence). This CDR3 has 15 amino acids. The CDR3 spells CASSQGDGATDTQYF. The CDR3 DNA sequence: TGTGCCAGCAGCCAGGGGGACGGAGCCACAGATACGCAGTATTTT.

The CDR3 coding sequence is TGTGCCAGCCGCTGGGGCCGGGACAATGAGCAGTTCTTC. Its protein is CASRWGRDNEQFF. This chain connects TRBV7-6 to TRBJ2-1, with a weak D call TRBD1 (5 bases). Between the trimmed V and J ends, which lost 8 bases and 5 bases, there was a span of 13 bases. CDR1 and CDR2 from the germline V gene are SGHVS and FNYEAQ. The CDR3 totals 13 residues.

The V and J genes are TRBV25-1 and TRBJ1-2; D gene uncertain. Trimming pared 2 bases from V and 3 bases from J, leaving 13 bases between. The CDR3 sequence is 15 residues long. Germline assignment: CDR1 MGHDK and CDR2 SYGVNS. This chain's CDR3 is CASSEGGRDHYGYTF. In DNA, the CDR3 is TGTGCCAGCAGTGAAGGCGGCAGAGATCACTATGGCTACACCTTC.

This chain uses TRBV30 with TRBJ2-1, with 7 nucleotides matching TRBD2. The CDR3 consists of 17 residues. Trimming cost V 4 bases and J 0 bases; bases outside gene matches: 12. The germline V gene has CDR1 GTSNPN and CDR2 SVGIG (reference sequence). The CDR3, as DNA: TGTGCCTGGAAGGCGGGGGAACCGATAAGCTCCTACAATGAGCAGTTCTTC. This sequence encodes CAWKAGEPISSYNEQFF.

The chain has TRBV19 and TRBJ2-7; possibly TRBD2 for D (5 bases). V gave up 8 bases and J gave up 3 bases, with 26 bases separating them. CDR1 is LNHDA and CDR2 is SQIVND in the germline V gene (reference sequence). This CDR3 comprises 17 residues. The DNA for the CDR3 is TGTGCCAGTTCAAGGCAACCCCCCGGGATAGGGAGCTACGAGCAGTACGTC. Protein: CASSRQPPGIGSYEQYV.